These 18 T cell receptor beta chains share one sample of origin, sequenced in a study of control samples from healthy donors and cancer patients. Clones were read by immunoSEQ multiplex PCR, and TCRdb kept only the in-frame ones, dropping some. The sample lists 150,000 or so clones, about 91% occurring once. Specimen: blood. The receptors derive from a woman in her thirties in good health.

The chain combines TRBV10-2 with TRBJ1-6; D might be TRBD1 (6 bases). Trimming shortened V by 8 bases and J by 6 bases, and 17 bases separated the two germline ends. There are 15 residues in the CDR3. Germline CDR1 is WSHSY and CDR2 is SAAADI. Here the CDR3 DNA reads TGCGCCAGCCGGGCGGGGGGCGCAGGTAATTCACCCCTCCACTTT. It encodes CASRAGGAGNSPLHF.

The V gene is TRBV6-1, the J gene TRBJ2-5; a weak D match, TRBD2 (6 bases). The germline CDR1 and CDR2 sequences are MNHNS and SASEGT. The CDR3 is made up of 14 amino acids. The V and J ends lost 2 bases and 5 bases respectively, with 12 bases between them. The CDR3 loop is CASSESGGVETQYF. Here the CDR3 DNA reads TGTGCCAGCAGTGAATCCGGGGGAGTGGAGACCCAGTACTTC.

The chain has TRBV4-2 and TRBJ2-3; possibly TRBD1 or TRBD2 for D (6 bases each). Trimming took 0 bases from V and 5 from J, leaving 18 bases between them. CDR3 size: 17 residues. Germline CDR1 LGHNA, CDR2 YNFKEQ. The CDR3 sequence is CASSQESLSGAEDTQYF. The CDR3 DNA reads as TGTGCCAGCAGCCAAGAATCCCTTTCGGGGGCTGAAGATACGCAGTATTTT.

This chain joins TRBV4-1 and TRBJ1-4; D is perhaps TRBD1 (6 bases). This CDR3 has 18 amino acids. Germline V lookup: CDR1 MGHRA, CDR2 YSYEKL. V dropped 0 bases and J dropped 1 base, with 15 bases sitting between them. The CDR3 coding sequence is TGCGCCAGCAGCCAAGATCCCGTTACAGGGCAAACTAATGAAAAACTGTTTTTT. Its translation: CASSQDPVTGQTNEKLFF.

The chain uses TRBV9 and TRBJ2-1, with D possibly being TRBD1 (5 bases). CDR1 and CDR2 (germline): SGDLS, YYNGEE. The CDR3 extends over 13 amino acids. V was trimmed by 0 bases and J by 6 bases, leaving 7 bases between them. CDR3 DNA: TGTGCCAGCAGCGTAGCAGGGCGCAATGAGCAGTTCTTC. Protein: CASSVAGRNEQFF.

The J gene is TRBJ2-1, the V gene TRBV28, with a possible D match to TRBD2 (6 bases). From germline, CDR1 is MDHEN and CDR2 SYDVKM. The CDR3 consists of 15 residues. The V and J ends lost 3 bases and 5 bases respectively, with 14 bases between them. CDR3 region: CASSLFGSLDNEQFF. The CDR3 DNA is TGTGCCAGCAGTTTGTTCGGGAGCCTTGACAATGAGCAGTTCTTC.

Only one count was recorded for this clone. CDR3 nucleotide sequence: TGTGCCAGCTCACCCTCGACAGGGGGAGGAACCTACGAGCAGTACTTC. Protein product: CASSPSTGGGTYEQYF. This chain uses TRBV18 with TRBJ2-7, with 9 nucleotides matching TRBD1. The germline V gene encodes CDR1 KGHSH and CDR2 LQKENI. The J segment lost 2 bases and the V segment lost 3 bases, leaving 8 bases of the junction unmatched. This CDR3 is 16 amino acids long.

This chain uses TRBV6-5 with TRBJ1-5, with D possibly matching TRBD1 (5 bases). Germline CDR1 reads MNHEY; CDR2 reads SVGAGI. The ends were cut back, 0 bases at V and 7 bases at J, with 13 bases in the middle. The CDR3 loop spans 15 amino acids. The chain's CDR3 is CASSYSRQGSQPQHF. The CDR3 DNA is TGTGCCAGCAGTTACTCGCGGCAGGGCAGCCAGCCCCAGCATTTT.

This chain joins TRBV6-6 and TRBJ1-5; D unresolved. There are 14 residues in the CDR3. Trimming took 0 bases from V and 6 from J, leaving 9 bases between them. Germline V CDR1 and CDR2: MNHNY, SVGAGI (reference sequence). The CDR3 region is CASSYSTNGQPQHF. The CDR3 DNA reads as TGTGCCAGCAGTTACTCGACTAACGGTCAGCCCCAGCATTTT.

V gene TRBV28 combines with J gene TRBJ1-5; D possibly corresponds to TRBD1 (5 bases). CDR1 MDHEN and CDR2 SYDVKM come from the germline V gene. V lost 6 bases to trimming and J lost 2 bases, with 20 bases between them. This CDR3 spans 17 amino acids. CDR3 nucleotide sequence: TGTGCCAGCAGGGCTGTGGGGCAGTCTTCTCGCAATCAGCCCCAGCATTTT. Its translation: CASRAVGQSSRNQPQHF. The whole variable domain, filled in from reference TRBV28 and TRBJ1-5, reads DVKVTQSSRYLVKRTGEKVFLECVQDMDHENMFWYRQDPGLGLRLIYFSYDVKMKEKGDIPEGYSVSREKKERFSLILESASTNQTSMYLCASRAVGQSSRNQPQHFGDGTRLSIL.

Here the CDR3 reads CASSGGRNTEAFF. CDR3 in DNA: TGTGCCAGCAGTGGCGGACGGAACACTGAAGCTTTCTTT. V gene TRBV27 combines with J gene TRBJ1-1; D gene unclear. The germline V gene has CDR1 MNHEY and CDR2 SMNVEV (reference sequence). V was cut by 5 bases and J by 1 base, with 8 bases left in between. The CDR3 is made up of 13 amino acids.

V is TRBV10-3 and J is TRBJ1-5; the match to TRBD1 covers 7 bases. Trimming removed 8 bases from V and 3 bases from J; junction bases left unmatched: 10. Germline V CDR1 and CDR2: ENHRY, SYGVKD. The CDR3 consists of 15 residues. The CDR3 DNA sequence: TGTGCCATCGGGAGACAGGGAGAGGCCAATCAGCCCCAGCATTTT. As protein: CAIGRQGEANQPQHF.

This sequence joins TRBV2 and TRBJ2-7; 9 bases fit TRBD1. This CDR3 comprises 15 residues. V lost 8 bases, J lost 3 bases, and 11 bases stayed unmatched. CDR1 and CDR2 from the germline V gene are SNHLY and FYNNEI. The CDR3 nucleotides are TGTGCCAGCGCCAACCCGGGACAGGGAAGCTACGAGCAGTACTTC. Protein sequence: CASANPGQGSYEQYF. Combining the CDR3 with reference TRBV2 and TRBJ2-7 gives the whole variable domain EPEVTQTPSHQVTQMGQEVILRCVPISNHLYFYWYRQILGQKVEFLVSFYNNEISEKSEIFDDQFSVERPDGSNFTLKIRSTKLEDSAMYFCASANPGQGSYEQYFGPGTRLTVT.

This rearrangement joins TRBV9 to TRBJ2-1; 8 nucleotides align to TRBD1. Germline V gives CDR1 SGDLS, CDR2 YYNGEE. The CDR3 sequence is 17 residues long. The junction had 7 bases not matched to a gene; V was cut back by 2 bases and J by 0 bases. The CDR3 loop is CASSVGTGVTSYNEQFF. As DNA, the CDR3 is TGTGCCAGCAGCGTGGGGACAGGAGTGACCTCCTACAATGAGCAGTTCTTC.

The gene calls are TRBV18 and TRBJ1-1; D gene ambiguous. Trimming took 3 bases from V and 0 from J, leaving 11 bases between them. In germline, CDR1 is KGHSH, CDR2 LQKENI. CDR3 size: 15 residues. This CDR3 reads CASSPSEGMNTEAFF. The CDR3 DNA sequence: TGTGCCAGCTCACCTTCGGAGGGTATGAACACTGAAGCTTTCTTT.

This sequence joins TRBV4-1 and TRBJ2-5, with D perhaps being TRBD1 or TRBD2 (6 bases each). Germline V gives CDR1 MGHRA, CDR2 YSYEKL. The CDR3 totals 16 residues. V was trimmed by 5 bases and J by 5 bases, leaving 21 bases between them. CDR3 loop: CASSESRGAGRETQYF. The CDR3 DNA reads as TGCGCCAGCAGCGAGTCTAGGGGGGCGGGGAGGGAGACCCAGTACTTC.

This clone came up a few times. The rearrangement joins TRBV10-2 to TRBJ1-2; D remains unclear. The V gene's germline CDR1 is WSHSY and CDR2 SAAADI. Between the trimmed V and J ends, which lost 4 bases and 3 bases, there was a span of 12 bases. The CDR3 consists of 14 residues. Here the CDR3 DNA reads TGCGCCAGCAGTGTGGACTATTCTTACTATGGCTACACCTTC. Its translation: CASSVDYSYYGYTF.

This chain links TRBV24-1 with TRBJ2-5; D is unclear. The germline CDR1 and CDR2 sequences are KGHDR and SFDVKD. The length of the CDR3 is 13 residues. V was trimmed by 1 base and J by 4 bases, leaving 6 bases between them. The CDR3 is CATSDFSGETQYF. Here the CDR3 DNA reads TGTGCCACCAGTGATTTCTCCGGAGAGACCCAGTACTTC.